This T cell receptor (beta chain) derives from a study of T cell changes during pregnancy in multiple sclerosis. Sequencing was performed with immunoSEQ multiplex PCR; in TCRdb, only in-frame clones are kept and a portion is missing. There are roughly 100,000 clones in the sample; roughly 92% occur only once, and about 0.88% lies in the top ten. Germline V gene data show CDR1 as SGHTA and CDR2 as FQGNSA. The length of the CDR3 is 13 residues. V dropped 5 bases and J dropped 7 bases, with 12 bases sitting between them. The sequence derives from a female donor with multiple sclerosis, enrolled in a pregnancy study. This chain joins TRBV7-2 and TRBJ2-1; D remains unclear. Sequenced here: peripheral blood, sampled after pregnancy. CDR3 amino acids: CASSVFQVNEQFF. The CDR3 DNA is TGTGCCAGCAGCGTGTTTCAGGTGAATGAGCAGTTCTTC.